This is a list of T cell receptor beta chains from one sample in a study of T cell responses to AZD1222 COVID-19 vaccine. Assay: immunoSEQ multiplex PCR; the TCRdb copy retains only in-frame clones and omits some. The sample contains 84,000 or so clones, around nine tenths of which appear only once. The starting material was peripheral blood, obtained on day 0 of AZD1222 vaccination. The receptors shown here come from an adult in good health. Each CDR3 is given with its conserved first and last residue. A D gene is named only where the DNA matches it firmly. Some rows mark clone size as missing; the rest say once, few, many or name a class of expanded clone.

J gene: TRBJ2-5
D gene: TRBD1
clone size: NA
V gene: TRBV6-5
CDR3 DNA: TGTGCCAGCAGTTCGACAGGGAAGTCCGATAGAGAGACCCAGTACTTC
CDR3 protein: CASSSTGKSDRETQYF

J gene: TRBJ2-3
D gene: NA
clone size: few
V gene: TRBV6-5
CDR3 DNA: TGTGCCAGTAGGCGAGTCCCCCTGAGCACAGATACGCAGTATTTT
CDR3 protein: CASRRVPLSTDTQYF

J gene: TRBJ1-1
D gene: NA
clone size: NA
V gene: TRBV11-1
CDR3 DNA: TGTGCCAGCAGCTTAATGGTGACAGTAGCTTTCTTT
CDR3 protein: CASSLMVTVAFF

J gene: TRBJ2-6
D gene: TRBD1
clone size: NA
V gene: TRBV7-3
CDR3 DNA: TGTGCCAGCAGCCAACAGGGGGCCACTGGGGCCAACGTCCTGACTTTC
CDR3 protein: CASSQQGATGANVLTF

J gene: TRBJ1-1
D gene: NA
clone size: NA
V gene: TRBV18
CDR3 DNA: TGTGCCAGCTCCCCCGGCGTCTCTAGCGGTGAAGCTTTCTTT
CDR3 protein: CASSPGVSSGEAFF

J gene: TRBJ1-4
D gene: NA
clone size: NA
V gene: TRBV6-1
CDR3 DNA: TGTGCCAGCAGTGAATTTGGTCGGGCAGCCCCAACTAATGAAAAACTGTTTTTT
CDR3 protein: CASSEFGRAAPTNEKLFF

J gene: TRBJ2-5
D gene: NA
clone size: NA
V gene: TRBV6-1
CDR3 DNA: TGTGCCAGCAGTGAAGCCAAGGGATGGGAGACCCAGTACTTC
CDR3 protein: CASSEAKGWETQYF

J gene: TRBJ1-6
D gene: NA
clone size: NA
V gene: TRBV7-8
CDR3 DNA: TGTGCCAGCAGTTTCCTCTGGGGGCCCAATTCACCCCTCCACTTT
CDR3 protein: CASSFLWGPNSPLHF

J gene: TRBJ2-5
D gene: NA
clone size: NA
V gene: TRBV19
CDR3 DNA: TGTGCCAGTAGTCGATCTAGAGAAGAGACCCAGTACTTC
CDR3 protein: CASSRSREETQYF

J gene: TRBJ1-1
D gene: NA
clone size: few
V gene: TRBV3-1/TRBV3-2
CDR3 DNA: TGTGCCAGCAGCCAAGGTATACGGCTGAACACTGAAGCTTTCTTT
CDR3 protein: CASSQGIRLNTEAFF

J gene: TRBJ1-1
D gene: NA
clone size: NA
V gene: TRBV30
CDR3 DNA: TGTGCCTGGGCCTCCTTCGGTGGCACTGAAGCTTTCTTT
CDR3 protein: CAWASFGGTEAFF

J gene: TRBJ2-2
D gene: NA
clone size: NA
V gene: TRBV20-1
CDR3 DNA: TGCAGTGCTAGTCCACGCTTGCACCCCGGGGAGCTGTTTTTT
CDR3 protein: CSASPRLHPGELFF

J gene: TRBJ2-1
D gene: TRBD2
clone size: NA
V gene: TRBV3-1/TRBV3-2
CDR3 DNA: TGTGCCAGCAGCCAAGAAGGGACTAGCGGGCTATCCTACAATGAGCAGTTCTTC
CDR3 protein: CASSQEGTSGLSYNEQFF

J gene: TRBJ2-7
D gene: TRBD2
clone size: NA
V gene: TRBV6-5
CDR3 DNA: TGTGCCTCCTATATGGCGGGAGGTGAAGTGCAGTACTTC
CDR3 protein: CASYMAGGEVQYF

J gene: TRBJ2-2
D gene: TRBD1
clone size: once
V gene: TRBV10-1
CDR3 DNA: TGCGCCAGCCGACAGGGGTGGACCGGGGAGCTGTTTTTT
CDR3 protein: CASRQGWTGELFF

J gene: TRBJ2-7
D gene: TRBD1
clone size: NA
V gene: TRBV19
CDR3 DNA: TGTGCCAGTACTTCCGGGGGACAGGGGACCTACGAGCAGTACTTC
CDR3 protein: CASTSGGQGTYEQYF